This T cell receptor beta chain was recorded in a study of regulatory T cells in long-lasting Graves disease. Overall study results and limits: Persistent cases favored TRBV28, TRBJ1-2 and TRBJ2-5.

A remark on this clonotype: The target antigen is unknown.

Arm-PCR of CDR3 regions and iRepertoire HTBI primers were the basis on which TCR beta libraries were built. TCRdb reprocessed the multiplex PCR reads via MiXCR and lists one record per CDR3 protein. This table has 600,000 to 850,000 distinct CDR3 sequences, about 32% appearing once. CDR3 length: 15 amino acids. Germline V lookup: CDR1 PRHDT, CDR2 FYEKMQ (reference sequence). The V gene lost 5 bases and the J gene lost 0 bases, with 13 bases spanning the gap. Time point meaning: persistent/refractory GD, antithyroid drugs over 5 years with positive TRAb. From RNA extracted from PBMCs, the TCR library was made. Patients hailed from an endocrinology department in Xi'an, China.

The chain links TRBV13 to TRBJ1-1; D not resolved. This TCR was recovered from a female donor with Graves disease. Sequencing was performed on peripheral blood mononuclear cells (PBMCs), taken when the disease was refractory, from a patient treated with antithyroid drugs. CDR3 in amino acids: CASSPSRKLNTEAFF. CDR3 nucleotides: TGTGCCAGCAGCCCCTCGCGGAAGCTGAACACTGAAGCTTTCTTT. Looking up the rest from reference TRBV13 and TRBJ1-1 gives the full variable domain: AAGVIQSPRHLIKEKRETATLKCYPIPRHDTVYWYQQGPGQDPQFLISFYEKMQSDKGSIPDRFSAQQFSDYHSELNMSSLELGDSALYFCASSPSRKLNTEAFFGQGTRLTVV.